What follows is one TCR beta chain and its context. Its antigen is undetermined. The CDR3 is made up of 12 amino acids. Germline V gives CDR1 SGHTA, CDR2 FQGNSA. The sample originates from a study of CXCR3-negative and CXCR3-positive naive CD8 T cells. Background on the study: Cumulative TRB read yield was roughly 130 million, averaging about 1.5 +/- 0.3 million per library. Study results and caveats: TRBV-TRBJ usage was similar across naive CXCR3 subsets but distinct in memory cells. Sequencing showed both naive subsets with comparably high diversity, and memory CD8+ cells much lower. Between one naive subset and the other, surface CD5 was comparable, and TCR strength was inferred from TRB CDR3 properties.

The authors prepared UMI-labeled TRB cDNA libraries by 5' RACE. TCRdb reprocessed the 5' RACE reads, keeping one entry per CDR3 protein, no DNA. The table for this sample gives some 48,000 distinct CDR3 sequences. This TCR derives from a human donor in good health. Some clones in this sample may be carry-over from other donors' samples. The V and J genes are TRBV7-2 and TRBJ1-1. The sequenced material came from naive CXCR3- CD8+ T cells from blood. Subset meaning: CD45RO-CCR7+CD27+CD95- naive CD8+ T cells lacking CXCR3 (TNR3-). The chain's CDR3 is CASSPRNTEAFF. The variable domain in full, with the rest retrieved from reference TRBV7-2 and TRBJ1-1, is GAGVSQSPSNKVTEKGKDVELRCDPISGHTALYWYRQSLGQGLEFLIYFQGNSAPDKSGLPSDRFSAERTGGSVSTLTIQRTQQEDSAVYLCASSPRNTEAFFGQGTRLTVV.